Listed here is a single T cell receptor beta chain. The data derive from a study of blood T cell repertoires in COVID-19. As for the study in general: The samples span acute and convalescent COVID-19 from the United States, Italy and Spain. T cells, B-cell-depleted T cells, or PBMCs provided the cDNA or gDNA that served as material.

The V gene's germline CDR1 is SGHDN and CDR2 FVKESK. Trimming pared 0 bases from V and 9 bases from J, leaving 18 bases between. This CDR3 contains 15 residues. In the study's own analysis: Counts of nucleated cells, estimated from reference gene primer amplification, were obtained. Measured with immunoSEQ multiplex PCR; TCRdb has only the in-frame clones, and not every one. V, J and clone size reflect that table, while D and trimming were determined from the DNA. This table has about 120,000 clones, roughly 77% appearing once. The genes are TRBV14 and TRBJ2-7; D possibly corresponds to TRBD1 (6 bases). The sequencing sample was made of peripheral blood. This sequence was found in a man in his sixties with active or convalescent COVID-19. The CDR3 sequence is CASSQEQGPGVGQYF. The CDR3 DNA reads as TGTGCCAGCAGCCAAGAACAGGGACCAGGGGTCGGGCAGTACTTC.